The 22 T cell receptor beta chains below were found in one sample sequenced in a study of T-cell memory formation after mild COVID-19. TCRdb ran MiXCR on the 5' RACE reads and lists one entry per CDR3 protein. Here the sample spans approximately 560,000 distinct CDR3 sequences, 17% being singletons. Sequenced sample: PBMCs or a T cell subset sorted from them (not recorded which). Every receptor here comes from an adult woman who had mild COVID-19 (a few samples of this study predate the infection). Cell type and time point are not known.

The chain is built from TRBV6-2 or TRBV6-3 and TRBJ1-5, with D hard to call. CDR1 MNHEY and CDR2 SVGEGT come from the germline V gene. The CDR3 totals 14 residues. Trimming left V 4 bases short and J 5 bases short, with 12 bases between. The CDR3, as DNA: TGTGCCAGCAGTTCCACCGGGCCTTATCAGCCCCAGCATTTT. Amino acid sequence: CASSSTGPYQPQHF.

This sequence joins TRBV29-1 and TRBJ2-3, with D perhaps assigned TRBD1 or TRBD2 (5 bases each). V lost 7 bases and J lost 8, with 19 bases in between. The CDR3 has 13 residues. CDR1 and CDR2 from the germline V gene are SQVTM and ANQGSEA. CDR3 sequence reads: CSGTPGAGGTQYF. The DNA for the CDR3 is TGCAGCGGTACTCCCGGGGCTGGTGGTACGCAGTATTTT.

The chain combines TRBV18 with TRBJ2-7; D is perhaps TRBD1 (5 bases). The CDR3 loop spans 16 amino acids. Trimming removed 3 bases at V and 0 bases at J, with 15 bases between. Germline loops: CDR1 KGHSH, CDR2 LQKENI. In DNA, the CDR3 is TGTGCCAGCTCACCGGAAGCTCACAGGAGCTCCTACGAGCAGTACTTC. Encoded protein: CASSPEAHRSSYEQYF.

This chain uses TRBV12-3 or TRBV12-4 with TRBJ2-7, with D possibly being TRBD1 (5 bases). The CDR3 has 14 residues. With 3 bases removed from V and 7 bases from J, the gap between germline ends came to 16 bases. CDR3: CASSFSFGSGEQYF. The CDR3 DNA is TGTGCCAGCAGTTTTTCCTTTGGGTCAGGGGAGCAGTACTTC.

The chain joins TRBV15 to TRBJ2-2; 10 bases are a match to TRBD2. The CDR3 is 17 residues long. Germline-derived CDR1 and CDR2 are LNHNV and YYDKDF (reference sequence). The J segment lost 6 bases and the V segment lost 0 bases, leaving 7 bases of the junction unmatched. The CDR3 sequence: CATSRDRGTSVAGELFF. The CDR3 DNA reads as TGTGCCACCAGCAGAGATCGGGGGACTAGCGTGGCCGGGGAGCTGTTTTTT.

In this sample, this clonotype turned up many times. V is TRBV3-1 and J is TRBJ1-2; D possibly corresponds to TRBD1 (6 bases). V lost 5 bases and J lost 2, with 15 bases in between. This CDR3 comprises 15 residues. Germline V CDR1 and CDR2: LGHDT, YNNKEL (reference sequence). The CDR3 spells CASSTPGTPNYGYTF. CDR3 sequence (DNA): TGTGCCAGCAGCACTCCCGGGACACCCAACTATGGCTACACCTTC.

The chain recombines TRBV9 with TRBJ1-1; the D is unclear. V lost 0 bases and J 4 bases, leaving 10 bases between the germline ends. From germline, CDR1 is SGDLS and CDR2 YYNGEE. This CDR3 is built from 14 residues. As DNA, the CDR3 is TGTGCCAGCAGCGTAGTTCCCGGGGTCACTGAAGCTTTCTTT. Its protein is CASSVVPGVTEAFF.

The rearrangement joins TRBV20-1 to TRBJ2-7, with 8 bases aligning to TRBD2. There are 11 residues in the CDR3. V shed 5 bases, J shed 5 bases, and the junction held 2 bases outside the gene matches. From germline, CDR1 is DFQATT and CDR2 SNEGSKA (reference sequence). In nucleotides, the CDR3 is TGCAGTGCTCGGGGGGGGCACGAGCAGTACTTC. The encoded protein is CSARGGHEQYF.

The V and J genes are TRBV20-1 and TRBJ1-1; D is unresolved. Trimming left V 1 base short and J 0 bases short, with 12 bases between. Germline V gene lookup returns CDR1 DFQATT and CDR2 SNEGSKA (reference sequence). The length of the CDR3 is 15 residues. DNA for the CDR3: TGCAGTGCTAGAGCCCCGGGTCGTATGAACACTGAAGCTTTCTTT. Protein product: CSARAPGRMNTEAFF.

J is TRBJ2-7 and V is TRBV7-9, with a tentative D call TRBD1 (6 bases). Germline V gives CDR1 SEHNR, CDR2 FQNEAQ (reference sequence). V lost 5 bases and J 0 bases, leaving 11 bases between the germline ends. The CDR3 totals 14 residues. The DNA for the CDR3 is TGTGCCAGCAGCCGGACAGTAGACTCCTACGAGCAGTACTTC. This encodes CASSRTVDSYEQYF.

The chain uses TRBV11-2 and TRBJ2-1, with TRBD1 matching over 7 bases. Germline V gives CDR1 SGHAT, CDR2 FQNNGV. The junction had 12 bases not matched to a gene; V was cut back by 0 bases and J by 16 bases. The CDR3 has 14 amino acids. CDR3 DNA sequence: TGTGCCAGCAGCTTAGATGGGGTAAGGGGGCTAATATTCTTC. It encodes CASSLDGVRGLIFF.

This chain joins TRBV7-9 and TRBJ1-1, with 7 bases matching TRBD1. CDR1 and CDR2 from the germline V gene are SEHNR and FQNEAQ (reference sequence). The V and J ends lost 5 bases and 6 bases, in that order; junction bases with no gene match: 15. The CDR3 extends over 16 amino acids. CDR3 protein: CASSAGTEGGRAEAFF. Written as DNA, the CDR3 is TGTGCCAGCAGCGCTGGGACAGAGGGAGGTAGGGCTGAAGCTTTCTTT.

V gene TRBV4-1 combines with J gene TRBJ1-6; TRBD1 matches 8 bases. J was trimmed by 6 bases and V by 1 base; bases with no gene match: 2. The CDR3 runs to 15 residues. Germline values: CDR1 MGHRA, CDR2 YSYEKL. In nucleotides, the CDR3 is TGCGCCAGCAGCCAAGGGGACAGGATTAATTCACCCCTCCACTTT. Protein: CASSQGDRINSPLHF.

This clonotype has a handful of counts. The rearrangement links TRBV3-1 to TRBJ2-1; 15 bases are shared with TRBD2. The CDR3 is 18 amino acids. CDR1 is LGHDT and CDR2 is YNNKEL in the germline V gene (reference sequence). J lost 3 bases, V lost 5 bases, and 8 bases had no gene match. CDR3: CASSEAGTSGRRYNEQFF. Written as DNA, the CDR3 is TGTGCCAGCAGCGAAGCCGGGACTAGCGGGAGGCGCTACAATGAGCAGTTCTTC.

This clonotype has just a few counts. The CDR3 loop reads CASFWGNTGELFF. The CDR3 nucleotides read TGTGCCAGCTTTTGGGGAAATACCGGGGAGCTGTTTTTT. V gene TRBV6-1 combines with J gene TRBJ2-2; the D is unclear. The CDR3 extends over 13 amino acids. The V gene's germline CDR1 is MNHNS and CDR2 SASEGT. V was trimmed by 8 bases and J by 5 bases, leaving 12 bases between them.

This clonotype was counted at least ten times. The rearrangement links TRBV29-1 to TRBJ2-5, with 9 bases lining up with TRBD1. This CDR3 region has 12 residues. Germline CDR1 reads SQVTM; CDR2 reads ANQGSEA. The V gene end was trimmed by 5 bases and the J gene end by 5 bases; junction bases not matched to a gene: 3. The CDR3 region is CSVSDRGETQYF. The CDR3 nucleotides are TGCAGCGTTTCCGACAGGGGGGAGACCCAGTACTTC.

This clonotype was detected only a few times. This chain links TRBV7-6 with TRBJ2-5; TRBD1 matches at 10 bases. This CDR3 comprises 17 residues. Germline CDR1 reads SGHVS; CDR2 reads FNYEAQ. V was clipped by 1 base and J by 1 base; unmatched bases: 6. CDR3 amino acids: CASSLGDRGRRQETQYF. The CDR3 DNA follows: TGTGCCAGCAGCTTAGGAGACAGGGGGCGACGCCAAGAGACCCAGTACTTC.

The V and J genes are TRBV11-3 and TRBJ2-5; 8 bases map to TRBD2. V dropped 5 bases and J dropped 5; count of bases not matched to a gene: 16. The CDR3 loop spans 17 amino acids. CDR1 is SGHNT and CDR2 is YENEEA in the germline V gene. CDR3 residues: CASSTKVPAGARETQYF. CDR3 DNA sequence: TGTGCCAGCAGCACAAAGGTCCCAGCGGGAGCCAGGGAGACCCAGTACTTC.

In its sample, this clonotype was seen a few times. The rearrangement links TRBV7-9 to TRBJ1-2; D not certain. V dropped 4 bases and J dropped 2 bases, with 11 bases sitting between them. The CDR3 spans 14 residues. Germline CDR1 and CDR2: SEHNR and FQNEAQ (reference sequence). The CDR3 DNA reads as TGTGCCAGCAGCTATCCCGGGATAAACTATGGCTACACCTTC. This translates into CASSYPGINYGYTF.

This chain uses TRBV9 with TRBJ2-2; D is undetermined. Germline V gene data show CDR1 as SGDLS and CDR2 as YYNGEE. This CDR3 has 16 amino acids. V lost 1 base and J 0 bases, leaving 10 bases between the germline ends. The CDR3 sequence: CASSVSWGTNTGELFF. CDR3 bases: TGTGCCAGCAGCGTATCATGGGGAACGAACACCGGGGAGCTGTTTTTT.

This clonotype was observed a handful of times. The J gene is TRBJ2-2, the V gene TRBV19, with 9 bases matching TRBD2. Germline V gene lookup returns CDR1 LNHDA and CDR2 SQIVND (reference sequence). Germline trimming cut 6 bases from V and 1 base from J; bases unmatched to any gene: 6. The CDR3 runs to 16 residues. The CDR3 region is CASSRLAERNTGELFF. In DNA, the CDR3 is TGTGCCAGTAGCCGACTAGCGGAGCGGAACACCGGGGAGCTGTTTTTT.

This clonotype was picked up a small number of times. The V call is TRBV4-1, the J call TRBJ1-1; TRBD1 agrees at 8 bases. Germline assignment: CDR1 MGHRA and CDR2 YSYEKL. V lost 0 bases to trimming and J lost 1 base; unmatched junction nucleotides: 7. There are 17 residues in the CDR3. The CDR3 sequence is CASSQDFWTGKNTEAFF. CDR3 nucleotides: TGCGCCAGCAGCCAAGATTTCTGGACAGGGAAGAACACTGAAGCTTTCTTT.